This T cell receptor beta chain comes out of a study of blood T cell repertoires in COVID-19. Study overall: Specimens from acute and convalescent COVID-19 originated in the United States, Italy and Spain.

V dropped 7 bases and J dropped 9 bases, with 23 bases sitting between them. Germline V lookup: CDR1 LGHDT, CDR2 YNNKEL (reference sequence). This CDR3 has 15 amino acids. This table comes from immunoSEQ multiplex PCR, and its TCRdb copy is limited to in-frame clones, with some not included. The sample has about 280,000 clones; 85% are singletons. Participants' own reports of clinical history determined their cohort assignment. The V and J genes are TRBV3-1 (or the pseudogene TRBV3-2) and TRBJ2-3; D remains unclear. Sequencing was performed on PBMCs or T cells enriched from blood (not recorded which). This receptor was taken from a woman in her 50s who had recovered from COVID-19. Written as DNA, the CDR3 is TGTGCCAGCACCCTAGAAGCCAGCGTTCAGAGAACGCAGTATTTT. It codes for CASTLEASVQRTQYF.